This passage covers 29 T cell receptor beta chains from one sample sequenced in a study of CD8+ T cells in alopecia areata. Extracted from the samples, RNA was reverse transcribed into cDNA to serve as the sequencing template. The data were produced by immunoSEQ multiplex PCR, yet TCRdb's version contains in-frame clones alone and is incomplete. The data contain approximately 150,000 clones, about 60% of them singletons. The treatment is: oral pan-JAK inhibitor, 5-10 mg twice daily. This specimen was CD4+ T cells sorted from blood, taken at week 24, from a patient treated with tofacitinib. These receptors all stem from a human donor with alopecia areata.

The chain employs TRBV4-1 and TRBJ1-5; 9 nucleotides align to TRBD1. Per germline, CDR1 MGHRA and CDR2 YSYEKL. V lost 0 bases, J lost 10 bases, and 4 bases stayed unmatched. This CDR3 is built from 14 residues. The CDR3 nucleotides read TGCGCCAGCAGCCAAGATCGGGGACAGGGCCCCCAGCATTTT. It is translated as CASSQDRGQGPQHF.

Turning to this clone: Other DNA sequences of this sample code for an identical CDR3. The CDR3 spells CASSLGPDRELFF. Written as DNA, the CDR3 is TGCGCCAGCAGCTTGGGACCCGACCGGGAGCTGTTTTTT. This chain uses TRBV5-1 with TRBJ2-2, with D uncertain. There are 13 residues in the CDR3. Germline values: CDR1 SGHRS, CDR2 YFSETQ. V was clipped by 0 bases and J by 9 bases, with 9 bases between them. The complete variable domain, with remaining parts taken from reference TRBV5-1 and TRBJ2-2, reads KAGVTQTPRYLIKTRGQQVTLSCSPISGHRSVSWYQQTPGQGLQFLFEYFSETQRNKGNFPGRFSGRQFSNSRSEMNVSTLELGDSALYLCASSLGPDRELFFGEGSRLTVL.

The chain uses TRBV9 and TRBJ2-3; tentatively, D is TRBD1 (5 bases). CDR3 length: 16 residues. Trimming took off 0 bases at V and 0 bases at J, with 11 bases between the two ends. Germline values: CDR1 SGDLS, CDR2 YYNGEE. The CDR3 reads CASSVVGQPSTDTQYF. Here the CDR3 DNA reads TGTGCCAGCAGCGTAGTTGGACAACCGAGCACAGATACGCAGTATTTT.

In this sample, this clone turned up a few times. In nucleotides, the CDR3 is TGTGCCAGCAGAGGGAACTATGGCTACACCTTC. Translating it yields CASRGNYGYTF. V usage is TRBV6-5 and J usage is TRBJ1-2; D call uncertain. V dropped 6 bases and J dropped 2 bases, with 4 bases sitting between them. The CDR3 totals 11 residues. Germline loops: CDR1 MNHEY, CDR2 SVGAGI.

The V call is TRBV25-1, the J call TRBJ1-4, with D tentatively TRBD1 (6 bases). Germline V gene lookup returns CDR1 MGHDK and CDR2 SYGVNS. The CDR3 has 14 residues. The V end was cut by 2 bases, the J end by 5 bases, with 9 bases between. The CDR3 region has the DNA TGTGCCAGCAGTGAAAGGGACAAGAATGAAAAACTGTTTTTT. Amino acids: CASSERDKNEKLFF.

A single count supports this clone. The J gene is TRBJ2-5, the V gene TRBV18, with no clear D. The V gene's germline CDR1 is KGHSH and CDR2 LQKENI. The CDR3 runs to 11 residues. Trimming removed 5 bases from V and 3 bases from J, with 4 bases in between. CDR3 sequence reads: CASSSKETQYF. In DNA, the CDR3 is TGTGCCAGCTCATCGAAAGAGACCCAGTACTTC. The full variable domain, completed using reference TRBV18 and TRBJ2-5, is NAGVMQNPRHLVRRRGQEARLRCSPMKGHSHVYWYRQLPEEGLKFMVYLQKENIIDESGMPKERFSAEFPKEGPSILRIQQVVRGDSAAYFCASSSKETQYFGPGTRLLVL.

Here the CDR3 reads CAWSSGGITDTQYF. The CDR3 DNA is TGTGCCTGGAGTTCAGGGGGAATCACAGATACGCAGTATTTT. The J gene is TRBJ2-3, the V gene TRBV30; 7 bases map to TRBD1. Germline V gives CDR1 GTSNPN, CDR2 SVGIG (reference sequence). V shed 2 bases, J shed 2 bases, and the junction held 4 bases outside the gene matches. There are 14 residues in the CDR3.

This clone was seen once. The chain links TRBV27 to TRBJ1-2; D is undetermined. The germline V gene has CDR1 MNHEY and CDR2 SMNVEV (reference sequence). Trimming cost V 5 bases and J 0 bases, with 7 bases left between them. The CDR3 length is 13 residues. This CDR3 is CASSPVANYGYTF. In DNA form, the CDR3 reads TGTGCCAGCAGTCCAGTAGCTAACTATGGCTACACCTTC.

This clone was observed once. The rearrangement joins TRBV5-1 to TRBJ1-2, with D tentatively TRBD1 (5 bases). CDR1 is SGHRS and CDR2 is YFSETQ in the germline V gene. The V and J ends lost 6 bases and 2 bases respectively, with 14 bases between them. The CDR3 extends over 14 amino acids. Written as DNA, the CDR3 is TGCGCCAGCATGATGCAGGGCACCAACTATGGCTACACCTTC. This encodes CASMMQGTNYGYTF.

CDR3 bases: TGCAGCGTCTTCCGGGACAGGGGCACTGAAGCTTTCTTT. Its protein product is CSVFRDRGTEAFF. The rearrangement uses TRBV29-1 and TRBJ1-1; 10 bases line up with TRBD1. CDR1 is SQVTM, CDR2 ANQGSEA, per germline. V dropped 6 bases and J dropped 4; count of bases not matched to a gene: 5. This CDR3 contains 13 residues.

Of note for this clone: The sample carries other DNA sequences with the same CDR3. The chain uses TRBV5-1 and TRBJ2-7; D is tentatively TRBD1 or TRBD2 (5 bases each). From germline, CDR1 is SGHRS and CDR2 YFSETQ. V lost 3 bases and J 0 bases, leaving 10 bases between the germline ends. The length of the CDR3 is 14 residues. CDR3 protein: CASSSGTGSYEQYF. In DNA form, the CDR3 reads TGCGCCAGCAGCTCCGGGACGGGCTCCTACGAGCAGTACTTC.

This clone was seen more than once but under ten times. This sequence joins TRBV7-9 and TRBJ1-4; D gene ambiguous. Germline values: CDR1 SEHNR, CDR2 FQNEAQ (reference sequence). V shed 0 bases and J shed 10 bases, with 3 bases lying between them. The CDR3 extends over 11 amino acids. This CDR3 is CASSLAGKLFF. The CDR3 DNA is TGTGCCAGCAGCTTAGCGGGAAAACTGTTTTTT.

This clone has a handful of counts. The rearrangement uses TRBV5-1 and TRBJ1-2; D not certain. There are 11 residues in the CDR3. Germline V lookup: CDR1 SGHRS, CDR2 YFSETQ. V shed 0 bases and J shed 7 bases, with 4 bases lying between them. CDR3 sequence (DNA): TGCGCCAGCAGCTTGGGGGGTGGCTACACCTTC. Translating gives CASSLGGGYTF.

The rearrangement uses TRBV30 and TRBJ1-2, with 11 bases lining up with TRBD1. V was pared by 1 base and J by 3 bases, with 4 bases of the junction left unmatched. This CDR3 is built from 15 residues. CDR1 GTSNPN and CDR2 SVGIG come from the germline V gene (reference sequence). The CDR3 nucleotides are TGTGCCTGGAGTGCTGGGACAGGGGGTGACTATGGCTACACCTTC. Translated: CAWSAGTGGDYGYTF.

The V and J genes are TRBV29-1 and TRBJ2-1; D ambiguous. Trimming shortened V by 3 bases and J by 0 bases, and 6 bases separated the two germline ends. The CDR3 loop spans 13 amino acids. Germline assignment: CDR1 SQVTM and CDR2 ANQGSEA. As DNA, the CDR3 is TGCAGCGTTGAGGCGAGCTCCTACAATGAGCAGTTCTTC. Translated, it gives CSVEASSYNEQFF.

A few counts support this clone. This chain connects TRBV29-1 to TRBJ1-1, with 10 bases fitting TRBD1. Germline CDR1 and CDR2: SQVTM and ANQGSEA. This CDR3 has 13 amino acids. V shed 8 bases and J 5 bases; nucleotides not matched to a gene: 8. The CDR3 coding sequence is TGCAGCTTCTGGACAGGGGGAAATACTGAAGCTTTCTTT. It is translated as CSFWTGGNTEAFF.

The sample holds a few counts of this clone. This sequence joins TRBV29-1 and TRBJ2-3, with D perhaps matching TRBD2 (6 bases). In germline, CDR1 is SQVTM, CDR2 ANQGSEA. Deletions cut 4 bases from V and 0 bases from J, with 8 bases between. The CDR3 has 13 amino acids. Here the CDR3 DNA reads TGCAGCGTTGTAGCGGAGAGCACAGATACGCAGTATTTT. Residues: CSVVAESTDTQYF.

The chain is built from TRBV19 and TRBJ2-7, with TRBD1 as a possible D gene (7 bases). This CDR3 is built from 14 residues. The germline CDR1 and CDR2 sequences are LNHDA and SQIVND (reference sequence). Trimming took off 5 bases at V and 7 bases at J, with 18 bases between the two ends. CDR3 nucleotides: TGTGCCAGTAGTCCTCGGCAGGGGGGAAGAGAGCAGTACTTC. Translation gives CASSPRQGGREQYF.

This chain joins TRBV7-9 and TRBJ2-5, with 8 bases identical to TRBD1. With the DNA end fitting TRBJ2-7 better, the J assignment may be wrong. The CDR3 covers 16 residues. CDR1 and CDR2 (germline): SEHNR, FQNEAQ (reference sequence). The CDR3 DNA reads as TGTGCCAGCAGCTTAGCCGGGACAGGAAGTACCTACGAGCAGTACTTC. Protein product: CASSLAGTGSTYEQYF.

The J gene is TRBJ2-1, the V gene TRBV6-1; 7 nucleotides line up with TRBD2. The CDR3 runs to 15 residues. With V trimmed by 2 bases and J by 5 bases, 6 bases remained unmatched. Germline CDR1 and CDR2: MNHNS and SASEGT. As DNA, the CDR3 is TGTGCCAGCAGTGAACGGAGCGGGGTAAACAATGAGCAGTTCTTC. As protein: CASSERSGVNNEQFF.

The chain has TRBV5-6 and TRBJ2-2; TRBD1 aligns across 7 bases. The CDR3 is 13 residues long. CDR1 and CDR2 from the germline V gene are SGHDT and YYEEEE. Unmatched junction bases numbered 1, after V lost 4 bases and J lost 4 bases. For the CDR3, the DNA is TGTGCCAGCAGCGACAGGGTCACCGGGGAGCTGTTTTTT. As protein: CASSDRVTGELFF.

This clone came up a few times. CDR3 sequence reads: CSVDEGGVTDTQYF. Written as DNA, the CDR3 is TGCAGCGTTGATGAGGGGGGTGTCACAGATACGCAGTATTTT. This rearrangement joins TRBV29-1 to TRBJ2-3; D could derive from TRBD1 or TRBD2 (6 bases each). V was clipped by 3 bases and J by 2 bases, with 12 bases between them. Germline V lookup: CDR1 SQVTM, CDR2 ANQGSEA. The CDR3 extends over 14 amino acids.

The DNA for the CDR3 is TGCAGCGTGGGCAGGGGGCTAGGTGAAAAACTGTTTTTT. This gives the protein CSVGRGLGEKLFF. The genes are TRBV29-1 and TRBJ1-4; 8 positions match TRBD1. This CDR3 contains 13 residues. CDR1 and CDR2 from the germline V gene are SQVTM and ANQGSEA. V was pared by 6 bases and J by 7 bases, with 7 bases of the junction left unmatched. The full variable domain, its missing parts supplied by reference TRBV29-1 and TRBJ1-4, is SAVISQKPSRDICQRGTSLTIQCQVDSQVTMMFWYRQQPGQSLTLIATANQGSEATYESGFVIDKFPISRPNLTFSTLTVSNMSPEDSSIYLCSVGRGLGEKLFFGSGTQLSVL.

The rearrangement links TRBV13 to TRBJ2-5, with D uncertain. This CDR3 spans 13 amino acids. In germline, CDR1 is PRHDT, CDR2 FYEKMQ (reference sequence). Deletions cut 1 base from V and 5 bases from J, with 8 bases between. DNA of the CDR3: TGTGCCAGCAGCTTAGCAGGAAGCGAGACCCAGTACTTC. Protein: CASSLAGSETQYF.

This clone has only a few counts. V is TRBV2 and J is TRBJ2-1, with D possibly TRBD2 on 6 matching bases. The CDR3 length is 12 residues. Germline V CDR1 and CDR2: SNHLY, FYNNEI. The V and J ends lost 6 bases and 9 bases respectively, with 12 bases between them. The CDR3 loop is CASSSGRPEQFF. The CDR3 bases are TGTGCCAGCAGCTCAGGGAGGCCTGAGCAGTTCTTC. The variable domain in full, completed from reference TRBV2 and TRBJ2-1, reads EPEVTQTPSHQVTQMGQEVILRCVPISNHLYFYWYRQILGQKVEFLVSFYNNEISEKSEIFDDQFSVERPDGSNFTLKIRSTKLEDSAMYFCASSSGRPEQFFGPGTRLTVL.

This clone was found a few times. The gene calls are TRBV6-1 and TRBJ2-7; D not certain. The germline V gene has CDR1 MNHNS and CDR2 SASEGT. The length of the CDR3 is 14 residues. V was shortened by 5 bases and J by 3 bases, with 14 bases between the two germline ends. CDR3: CASSPTNSGYEQYF. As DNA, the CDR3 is TGTGCCAGCAGTCCCACTAATTCGGGCTACGAGCAGTACTTC.

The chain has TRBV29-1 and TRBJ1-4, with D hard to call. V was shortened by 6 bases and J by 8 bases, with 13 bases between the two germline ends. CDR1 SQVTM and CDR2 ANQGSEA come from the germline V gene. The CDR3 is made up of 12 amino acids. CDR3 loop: CSVVEGREKLFF. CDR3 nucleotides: TGCAGCGTCGTTGAGGGAAGGGAAAAACTGTTTTTT. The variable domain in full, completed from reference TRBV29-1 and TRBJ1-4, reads SAVISQKPSRDICQRGTSLTIQCQVDSQVTMMFWYRQQPGQSLTLIATANQGSEATYESGFVIDKFPISRPNLTFSTLTVSNMSPEDSSIYLCSVVEGREKLFFGSGTQLSVL.

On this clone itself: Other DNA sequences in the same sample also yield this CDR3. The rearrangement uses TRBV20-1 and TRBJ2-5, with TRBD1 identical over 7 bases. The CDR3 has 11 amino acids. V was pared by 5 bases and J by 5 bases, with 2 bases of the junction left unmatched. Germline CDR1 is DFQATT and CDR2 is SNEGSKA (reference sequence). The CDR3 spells CSALDRETQYF. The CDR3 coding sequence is TGCAGTGCTTTGGACAGGGAGACCCAGTACTTC.

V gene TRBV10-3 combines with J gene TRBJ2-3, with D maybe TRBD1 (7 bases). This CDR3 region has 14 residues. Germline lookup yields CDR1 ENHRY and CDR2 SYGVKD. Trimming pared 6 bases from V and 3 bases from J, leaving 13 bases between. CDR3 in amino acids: CAIRRGDSTDTQYF. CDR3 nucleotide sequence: TGTGCCATCAGGAGGGGGGACAGTACAGATACGCAGTATTTT.